This T cell receptor beta chain originates from a study of blood T cells in healthy people across ages. To note about this clonotype: Antigen unknown. An end of the junction differs from the germline gene, which may be a read error.

Findings of the study overall: Long-lived and aged donors differed, with more naive CD4+ cells and higher diversity in the long-lived. It was held that the diversity estimates obtained from one million T cells were underestimates.

A second PCR, run for about 7 to 11 cycles, used a sample-barcoded 5' primer plus a J-beta primer mix. The study obtained at least 3 million CDR3-containing paired-end reads from every sample. One entry per CDR3 protein, called by TCRdb with MiXCR from the 5' RACE reads. Among fewer than 2 million distinct CDR3 sequences listed, around 40% were seen once. This CDR3 comprises 14 residues. The origin of this receptor is a human donor in good health. The chain employs TRBV12-3 or TRBV12-4 and TRBJ2-1; 8 bases map to TRBD1. TRBJ2-7 explains the end of the DNA better; the J call may be wrong. The sequenced sample was blood. The CDR3 DNA is TGTGCCGGCAGTAGAACCGGGACAGGCTACGAGCAGTACTTC. Amino acid sequence: CAGSRTGTGYEQYF.